This is a list of T cell receptor beta chains from one sample in a study of cytomegalovirus exposure and HLA in healthy donors. The method was immunoSEQ multiplex PCR; TCRdb's version includes in-frame clones alone and lacks a portion of them. This table has around 130,000 clones, around 90% appearing once. Sequenced input: PBMCs. The receptors originated from a woman in her thirties or forties in good health and CMV-seronegative. CDR3s include the opening cysteine and the closing phenylalanine or tryptophan. The D gene is left open where the match is weak. Some rows have no size entry. The others give once, few or many, or a class for an expanded clone.

clone size: -
V gene: TRBV10-2
D gene: -
J gene: TRBJ1-2
CDR3 protein: CASRAHPGYTF
CDR3 DNA: TGCGCCAGCAGAGCCCACCCGGGCTACACCTTC

clone size: -
V gene: TRBV30
D gene: -
J gene: TRBJ2-1
CDR3 protein: CAWSVFGRGVNEQFF
CDR3 DNA: TGTGCCTGGAGTGTATTCGGGAGAGGGGTCAATGAGCAGTTCTTC

clone size: -
V gene: TRBV10-3
D gene: -
J gene: TRBJ1-2
CDR3 protein: CAISESVREGYTF
CDR3 DNA: TGTGCCATCAGTGAGTCGGTCAGGGAAGGCTACACCTTC

clone size: -
V gene: TRBV28
D gene: TRBD1
J gene: TRBJ1-1
CDR3 protein: CASSPHQGGTEAFF
CDR3 DNA: TGTGCCAGCAGTCCACATCAGGGGGGAACTGAAGCTTTCTTT

clone size: -
V gene: TRBV11-3
D gene: TRBD2
J gene: TRBJ2-2
CDR3 protein: CASSLDGRLAGGSGELFF
CDR3 DNA: TGTGCCAGCAGCTTAGATGGAAGACTAGCGGGAGGGTCGGGGGAGCTGTTTTTT

clone size: -
V gene: TRBV29-1
D gene: -
J gene: TRBJ2-1
CDR3 protein: CSVEVGSYNEQFF
CDR3 DNA: TGCAGCGTTGAGGTCGGCTCCTACAATGAGCAGTTCTTC

clone size: -
V gene: TRBV7-8
D gene: TRBD1
J gene: TRBJ2-1
CDR3 protein: CASSPNPGQLSNEQFF
CDR3 DNA: TGTGCCAGCAGCCCTAATCCGGGACAGCTCTCCAATGAGCAGTTCTTC

clone size: -
V gene: TRBV19
D gene: -
J gene: TRBJ1-1
CDR3 protein: CASRLGRHTEAFF
CDR3 DNA: TGTGCCAGTAGATTGGGGAGGCACACTGAAGCTTTCTTT

clone size: few
V gene: TRBV6-5
D gene: -
J gene: TRBJ1-4
CDR3 protein: CASRETGMGDEKLFF
CDR3 DNA: TGTGCCAGCCGGGAAACAGGGATGGGCGATGAAAAACTGTTTTTT

clone size: -
V gene: TRBV15
D gene: TRBD2
J gene: TRBJ2-1
CDR3 protein: CATNRREEGDEQFF
CDR3 DNA: TGTGCCACCAACCGGCGGGAGGAGGGAGATGAGCAGTTCTTC

clone size: -
V gene: TRBV7-2
D gene: -
J gene: TRBJ2-3
CDR3 protein: CASSPNLALFYTDTQYF
CDR3 DNA: TGTGCCAGCAGCCCGAACCTAGCGCTCTTTTACACAGATACGCAGTATTTT